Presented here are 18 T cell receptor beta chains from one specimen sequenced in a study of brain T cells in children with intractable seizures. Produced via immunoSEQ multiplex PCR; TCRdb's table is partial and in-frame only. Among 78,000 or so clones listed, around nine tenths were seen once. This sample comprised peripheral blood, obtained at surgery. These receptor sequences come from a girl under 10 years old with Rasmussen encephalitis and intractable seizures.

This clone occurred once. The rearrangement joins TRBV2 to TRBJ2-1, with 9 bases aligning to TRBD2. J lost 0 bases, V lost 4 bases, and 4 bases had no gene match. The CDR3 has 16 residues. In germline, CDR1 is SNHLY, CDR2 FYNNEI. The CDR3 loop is CASSGLAVSSYNEQFF. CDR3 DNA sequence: TGTGCCAGCAGTGGACTAGCGGTAAGCTCCTACAATGAGCAGTTCTTC.

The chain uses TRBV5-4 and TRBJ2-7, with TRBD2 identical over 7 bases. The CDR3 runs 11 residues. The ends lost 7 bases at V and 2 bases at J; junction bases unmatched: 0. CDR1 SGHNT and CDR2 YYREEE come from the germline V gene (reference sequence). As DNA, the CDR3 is TGTGCCAGCGGGACTACCTACGAGCAGTACTTC. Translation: CASGTTYEQYF.

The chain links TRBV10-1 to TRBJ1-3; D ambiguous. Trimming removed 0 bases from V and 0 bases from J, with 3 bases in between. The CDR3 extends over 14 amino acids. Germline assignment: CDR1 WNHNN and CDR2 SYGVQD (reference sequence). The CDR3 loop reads CASSESVSGNTIYF. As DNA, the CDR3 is TGCGCCAGCAGTGAGTCCGTCTCTGGAAACACCATATATTTT.

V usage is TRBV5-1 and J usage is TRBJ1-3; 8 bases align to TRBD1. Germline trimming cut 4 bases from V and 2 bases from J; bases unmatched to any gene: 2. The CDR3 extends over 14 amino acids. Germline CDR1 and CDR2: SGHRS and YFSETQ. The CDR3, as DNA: TGCGCCAGCAGCCCGGGACAGGCTGGAAACACCATATATTTT. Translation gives CASSPGQAGNTIYF.

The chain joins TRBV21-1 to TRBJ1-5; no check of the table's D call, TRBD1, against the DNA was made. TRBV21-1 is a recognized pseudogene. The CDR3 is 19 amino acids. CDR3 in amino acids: CASSRLPGQNVYSNQPQHF. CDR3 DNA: TGTGCCAGCAGTCGCCTCCCGGGACAGAATGTCTATAGCAATCAGCCCCAGCATTTT.

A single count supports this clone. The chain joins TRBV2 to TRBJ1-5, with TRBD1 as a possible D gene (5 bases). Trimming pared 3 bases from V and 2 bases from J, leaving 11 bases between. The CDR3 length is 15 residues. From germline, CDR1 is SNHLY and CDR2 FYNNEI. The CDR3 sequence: CASSDPTGGNQPQHF. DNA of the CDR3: TGTGCCAGCAGTGACCCCACAGGAGGCAATCAGCCCCAGCATTTT.

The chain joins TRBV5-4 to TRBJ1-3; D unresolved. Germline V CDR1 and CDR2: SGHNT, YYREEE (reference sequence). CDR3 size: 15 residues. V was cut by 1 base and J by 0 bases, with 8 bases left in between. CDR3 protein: CASSLKGGSGNTIYF. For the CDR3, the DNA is TGTGCCAGCAGCTTGAAGGGCGGCTCTGGAAACACCATATATTTT.

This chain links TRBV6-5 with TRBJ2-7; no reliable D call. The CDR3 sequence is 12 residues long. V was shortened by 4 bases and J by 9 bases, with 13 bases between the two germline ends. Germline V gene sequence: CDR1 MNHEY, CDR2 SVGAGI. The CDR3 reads CASSSNMLLQYF. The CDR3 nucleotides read TGTGCCAGCAGTTCTAACATGCTTCTGCAGTACTTC.

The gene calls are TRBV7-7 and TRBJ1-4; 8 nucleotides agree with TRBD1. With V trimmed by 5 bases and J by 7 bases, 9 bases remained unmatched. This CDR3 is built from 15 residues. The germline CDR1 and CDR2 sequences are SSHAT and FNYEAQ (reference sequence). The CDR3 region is CASSRPTGEGEKLFF. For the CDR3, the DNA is TGTGCCAGCAGCCGCCCGACAGGGGAGGGTGAAAAACTGTTTTTT.

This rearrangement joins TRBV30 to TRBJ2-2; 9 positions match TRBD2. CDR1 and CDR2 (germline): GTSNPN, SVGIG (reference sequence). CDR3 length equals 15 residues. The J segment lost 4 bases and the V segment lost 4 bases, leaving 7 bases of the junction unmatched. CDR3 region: CAWKAIAGATGELFF. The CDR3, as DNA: TGTGCCTGGAAGGCAATAGCGGGAGCCACCGGGGAGCTGTTTTTT.

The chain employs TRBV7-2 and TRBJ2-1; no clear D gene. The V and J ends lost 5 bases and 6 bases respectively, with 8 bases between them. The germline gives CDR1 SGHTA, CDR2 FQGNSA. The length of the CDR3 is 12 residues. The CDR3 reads CASSLPPNEQFF. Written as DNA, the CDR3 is TGTGCCAGCAGCCTCCCGCCCAATGAGCAGTTCTTC.

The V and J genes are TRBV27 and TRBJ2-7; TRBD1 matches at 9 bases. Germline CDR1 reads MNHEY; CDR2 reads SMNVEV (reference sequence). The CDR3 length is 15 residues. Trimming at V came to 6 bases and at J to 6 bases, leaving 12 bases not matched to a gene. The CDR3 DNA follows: TGTGCCAGCAGGTCCCTCGGGACAGGGTCTTCCGAGCAGTACTTC. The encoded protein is CASRSLGTGSSEQYF.

The CDR3: CASSFRHLLEAFF. The CDR3, as DNA: TGTGCCAGCAGTTTCAGACACCTTTTAGAAGCTTTCTTT. J is TRBJ1-1 and V is TRBV12-3 or TRBV12-4, with D unresolved. There are 13 residues in the CDR3. Trimming removed 3 bases from V and 8 bases from J, with 13 bases in between.

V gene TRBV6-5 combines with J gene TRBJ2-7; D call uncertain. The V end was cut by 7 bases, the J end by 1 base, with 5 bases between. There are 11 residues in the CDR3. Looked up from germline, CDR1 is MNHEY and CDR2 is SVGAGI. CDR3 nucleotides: TGTGCCAGCACAGATTCCTACGAGCAGTACTTC. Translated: CASTDSYEQYF.

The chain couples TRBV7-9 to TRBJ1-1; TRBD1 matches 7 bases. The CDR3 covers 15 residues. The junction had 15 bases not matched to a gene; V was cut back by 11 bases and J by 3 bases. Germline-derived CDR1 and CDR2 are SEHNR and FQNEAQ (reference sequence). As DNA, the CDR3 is TGTGCCGGGAATCATAGGGGGCAGTCGGACACTGAAGCTTTCTTT. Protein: CAGNHRGQSDTEAFF.

CDR3: CASSSPGRPHEQYF. The CDR3, as DNA: TGTGCCAGCAGCTCCCCGGGGCGGCCCCACGAGCAGTACTTC. This chain uses TRBV6-6 with TRBJ2-7; TRBD1 or TRBD2 may be the D gene (5 bases each). Germline V lookup: CDR1 MNHNY, CDR2 SVGAGI (reference sequence). This CDR3 has 14 residues. V lost 6 bases and J 5 bases, leaving 17 bases between the germline ends.

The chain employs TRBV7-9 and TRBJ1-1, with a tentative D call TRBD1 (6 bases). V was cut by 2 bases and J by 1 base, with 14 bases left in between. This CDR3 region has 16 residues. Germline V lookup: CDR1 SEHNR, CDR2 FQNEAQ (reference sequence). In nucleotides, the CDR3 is TGTGCCAGCAGCTTAAATGAGGGGGGAGAGAACACTGAAGCTTTCTTT. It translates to CASSLNEGGENTEAFF.

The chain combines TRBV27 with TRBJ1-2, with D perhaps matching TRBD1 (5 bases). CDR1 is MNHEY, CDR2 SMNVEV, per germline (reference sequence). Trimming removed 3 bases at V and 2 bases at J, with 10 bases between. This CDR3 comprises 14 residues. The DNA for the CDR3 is TGTGCCAGCAGTTTTGCATGGGGCAACTATGGCTACACCTTC. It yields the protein CASSFAWGNYGYTF.